These 9 T cell receptor delta chains were sequenced from one sample in a study of γδ T cells in repeated Plasmodium falciparum infection. TCRdb re-processed the multiplex PCR reads via CATT. The sample lists more than 70,000 delta-chain clones, roughly 0.9% occurring once. Flow sorting of PBMC yielded separate Vgamma9/Vdelta2+ and Vdelta2-negative gammadelta T cell populations for bulk repertoire analysis. Material for sequencing was gamma-delta T cells from blood. The receptors come from a pool of human donors (malaria-infected and uninfected, not separated).

A remark on this clone: TCRdb pairs this DNA with a much larger clone's protein that differs at residue 14, likely a read error; the protein shown was translated from the DNA. The V gene is TRDV1, the J gene TRDJ1; 7 nucleotides line up with TRDD2. The CDR3 covers 28 residues. V dropped 4 bases and J dropped 0; count of bases not matched to a gene: 44. Germline assignment: CDR1 TSWWSYY and CDR2 QGS. The CDR3 DNA sequence: TGTGCTCTTGGGGTACCATATAGATTCCTACCATTCCCCATTGGACACATAGCTGGCGGTGAGTACACCGATAAACTCATCTTT. Protein product: CALGVPYRFLPFPIGHIAGGEYTDKLIF.

This clone was seen at least ten times. The chain has TRDV1 and TRDJ1; the D gene could be TRDD2 or TRDD3 (6 bases each). The CDR3 totals 22 residues. Trimming removed 4 bases at V and 5 bases at J, with 38 bases between. Germline V gene sequence: CDR1 TSWWSYY, CDR2 QGS. The CDR3 spells CALGGPFRPNGGDLPSWDKLIF. As DNA, the CDR3 is TGTGCTCTTGGGGGTCCCTTCCGCCCGAACGGGGGGGACCTACCAAGTTGGGATAAACTCATCTTT.

Points on this clone: A far larger clone is a single base away, which makes a read error likely. The sample has other DNA sequences that encode this CDR3 too. The chain employs TRDV1 and TRDJ1; D possibly uses TRDD2 or TRDD3 (7 bases each). CDR1 is TSWWSYY, CDR2 QGS, per germline. This CDR3 is built from 16 residues. In nucleotides, the CDR3 is TGTGCTCTCGGGGATAACCTTCCTCCGGACACCGATAAACTCATCTTT. Translated, it gives CALGDNLPPDTDKLIF.

This clone has a handful of counts. A single base is all that separates this from a far larger clone, so a read error is likely. Other DNA sequences in the same sample also yield this CDR3. The rearrangement joins TRDV2 to TRDJ1, with 9 bases that match TRDD3. Germline matching of the DNA provided the J gene here, since TCRdb leaves it blank. Per germline, CDR1 GEAIGNYY and CDR2 EKD. The V segment lost 0 bases and the J segment 6 bases; nucleotides outside the gene matches: 16. This CDR3 region has 18 residues. This CDR3 is CACDTGYWGTLLTNKLIF. CDR3 in DNA: TGTGCCTGTGACACCGGCTACTGGGGGACACTCCTGACCAATAAACTCATCTTT.

This clone came up many times. TCRdb attributes to this sequence the protein of a much larger clone, which differs from the DNA translation at residue 17; a read error is likely, and the protein displayed is translated from the DNA. The V gene is TRDV1, the J gene TRDJ1; 7 bases line up with TRDD3. As TCRdb names no J gene, one was assigned here on the basis of a DNA match to germline. This CDR3 region has 22 residues. Germline loops: CDR1 TSWWSYY, CDR2 QGS. V shed 2 bases, J shed 4 bases, and the junction held 28 bases outside the gene matches. The CDR3 region is CALGEVVTSWGYWESVIDKLIF. As DNA, the CDR3 is TGTGCTCTTGGGGAAGTGGTGACGTCCTGGGGATATTGGGAAAGCGTCATCGATAAACTCATCTTT.

This clone was observed a handful of times. TCRdb pairs this DNA with a much larger clone's protein that differs at residue 13, likely a read error; the protein shown was translated from the DNA. The chain couples TRDV1 to TRDJ1; TRDD3 might be the D (6 bases). The J gene, missing from TCRdb, was assigned here through DNA to germline matching. There are 16 residues in the CDR3. The germline CDR1 and CDR2 sequences are TSWWSYY and QGS. The CDR3 coding sequence is TGTGCTCTTGGCGTCGGGGGGACCCCCTACACCGATAGACTCATCTTT. Its protein is CALGVGGTPYTDRLIF.

This clone was seen only a few times. This DNA translates differently at residue 15 from the TCRdb protein, which is that of a much larger clone; a read error is likely, and the protein shown is the DNA's own translation. The CDR3 nucleotides are TGTGCTCTTGGGGACCCCTCATTCCTAAGGCGAACTGGGGGAATGGGTCCCACCGATAAACTCATCTTT. It encodes CALGDPSFLRRTGGMGPTDKLIF. The chain is built from TRDV1 and TRDJ1; 9 bases line up with TRDD3. No J segment appears in TCRdb, so it was assigned here by matching the sequence to germline. This CDR3 spans 23 amino acids. Germline V lookup: CDR1 TSWWSYY, CDR2 QGS. Germline trimming cut 3 bases from V and 1 base from J; bases unmatched to any gene: 27.

Points on this clone: A single base is all that separates this from a far larger clone, so a read error is likely. Distinct nucleotide sequences in the sample also encode this CDR3. The chain uses TRDV1 and TRDJ1; tentatively, D is TRDD2 (9 bases). No J gene was available from TCRdb, and it was assigned here by a germline match of the DNA. CDR3 length: 21 residues. V was cut by 9 bases and J by 5 bases, with 40 bases left in between. The germline gives CDR1 TSWWSYY, CDR2 QGS. The CDR3 protein is CALRVLPTIITGGYATDKLIF. CDR3 in DNA: TGTGCTCTGCGGGTCCTTCCTACGATAATAACTGGGGGGTACGCAACTGATAAACTCATCTTT.

On this clone itself: TCRdb pairs this DNA with a much larger clone's protein that differs at residue 11, likely a read error; the protein shown was translated from the DNA. The chain carries TRDV1 and TRDJ1; 7 nucleotides match TRDD3. Here the J gene was assigned by germline matching of the DNA, as TCRdb has none. The CDR3 has 20 amino acids. The germline V gene encodes CDR1 TSWWSYY and CDR2 QGS. V lost 2 bases, J lost 2 bases, and 20 bases stayed unmatched. The DNA of the CDR3 is TGTGCTCTTGGGGAAGAGGGAATCTCCAGCGGGGGGATTATGACCGATAAACTCATCTTT. Its translation: CALGEEGISSGGIMTDKLIF.